Detailed here is one TCR beta chain. Produced via immunoSEQ multiplex PCR; TCRdb's table is partial and in-frame only. The data contain about 22,000 clones, roughly 70% of them seen just once; the ten biggest clones take up around a fifth. The CDR3 length is 15 residues. Germline CDR1 MNHEY, CDR2 SMNVEV (reference sequence). V was clipped by 5 bases and J by 1 base, with 14 bases between them. This record belongs to a study of sequential checkpoint blockade in melanoma. Looking at the study overall: Patients were randomized 1:1 to nivolumab-then-ipilimumab or ipilimumab-then-nivolumab first-line.

Stated treatment: randomized to nivolumab then ipilimumab (arm A) or the reverse (arm B). Sorted cells were live CD3+CD8+, lacking CD19 and CD56, from PBMCs. Specimen: CD8+ T cells sorted from blood (inferred from file names), collected from a patient given nivolumab and ipilimumab in sequence. The chain uses TRBV27 and TRBJ1-2; no firm D call. The clonotype was recovered from a human donor with melanoma. CDR3 sequence: CASSHIPPDNYGYTF. The CDR3 DNA reads as TGTGCCAGCAGTCACATCCCGCCAGATAACTATGGCTACACCTTC.